The next 30 T cell receptor beta chains were all read from a single sample in a study of graft-versus-host responses after intestinal transplantation. Researchers processed graft tissue to release intraepithelial and lamina propria lymphocytes. Profiled with immunoSEQ multiplex PCR; TCRdb holds only in-frame clones, not every one. The sample includes approximately 37,000 clones, roughly nine tenths of them seen just once. The sample was ileum tissue, taken 200 to 210 days after intestinal transplant. The receptors originated from a human patient who received an intestinal transplant, so some T cells may come from the graft donor.

V is TRBV7-3 and J is TRBJ2-1, with 11 bases aligning to TRBD1. Germline-derived CDR1 and CDR2 are SGHTA and FQGTGA. The V gene end was trimmed by 1 base and the J gene end by 9 bases; junction bases not matched to a gene: 8. The CDR3 has 16 residues. The chain's CDR3 is CASSLITGTGGGEQFF. The CDR3, as DNA: TGTGCCAGCAGCTTAATTACCGGGACAGGGGGAGGTGAGCAGTTCTTC.

V and J are TRBV7-6 and TRBJ2-7; D is perhaps TRBD1 or TRBD2 (5 bases each). Germline V gene lookup returns CDR1 SGHVS and CDR2 FNYEAQ. CDR3 length: 13 amino acids. Trimming removed 5 bases at V and 5 bases at J, with 13 bases between. The CDR3 reads CASSPGLFHEQYF. CDR3 DNA: TGTGCCAGCAGCCCGGGGCTTTTCCACGAGCAGTACTTC.

This rearrangement joins TRBV27 to TRBJ2-7; 11 bases match TRBD1. V was pared by 5 bases and J by 4 bases, with 1 base of the junction left unmatched. The CDR3 contains 13 residues. The germline CDR1 and CDR2 sequences are MNHEY and SMNVEV (reference sequence). CDR3 amino acids: CASSRDRGYEQYF. The CDR3 region has the DNA TGTGCCAGCAGTCGGGACAGGGGGTACGAGCAGTACTTC.

The CDR3 sequence is CAWSVSGETQYF. DNA for the CDR3: TGTGCCTGGAGTGTAAGTGGGGAGACCCAGTACTTC. V and J are TRBV30 and TRBJ2-5; D is ambiguous. V lost 0 bases, J lost 5 bases, and 7 bases lay in between. The germline CDR1 and CDR2 sequences are GTSNPN and SVGIG (reference sequence). The CDR3 consists of 12 residues.

The genes are TRBV15 and TRBJ2-1, with TRBD2 identical over 11 bases. The V segment lost 0 bases and the J segment 9 bases; nucleotides outside the gene matches: 4. CDR3 length equals 15 residues. The germline gives CDR1 LNHNV, CDR2 YYDKDF (reference sequence). The CDR3 nucleotides are TGTGCCACCAGCAGAGATGGGACTAGCGGAGGTGAGCAGTTCTTC. Its translation is CATSRDGTSGGEQFF.

The gene calls are TRBV27 and TRBJ1-5; unclear D gene. There are 17 residues in the CDR3. The germline CDR1 and CDR2 sequences are MNHEY and SMNVEV (reference sequence). Trimming took off 1 base at V and 0 bases at J, with 13 bases between the two ends. CDR3 nucleotide sequence: TGTGCCAGCAGTTTATATTCGGACGGTTATAGCAATCAGCCCCAGCATTTT. Protein: CASSLYSDGYSNQPQHF.

The V and J genes are TRBV29-1 and TRBJ2-1; 9 bases align to TRBD1. Germline V gene data show CDR1 as SQVTM and CDR2 as ANQGSEA. V shed 4 bases, J shed 8 bases, and the junction held 9 bases outside the gene matches. There are 14 residues in the CDR3. Written as DNA, the CDR3 is TGCAGCGTTGTTAGGACAGGGGTTGGGGATGAGCAGTTCTTC. Its translation is CSVVRTGVGDEQFF.

V is TRBV29-1 and J is TRBJ2-1; 8 nucleotides align to TRBD2. The CDR3 length is 17 residues. V shed 1 base, J shed 7 bases, and the junction held 15 bases outside the gene matches. Germline V gene data show CDR1 as SQVTM and CDR2 as ANQGSEA. The CDR3 loop is CSVEVGPPSGSVNEQFF. The CDR3, as DNA: TGCAGCGTTGAAGTGGGACCCCCGAGCGGGAGTGTAAATGAGCAGTTCTTC.

V and J are TRBV9 and TRBJ2-5; D gene ambiguous. V lost 0 bases to trimming and J lost 5 bases, with 17 bases between them. CDR3 size: 16 residues. Germline CDR1 reads SGDLS; CDR2 reads YYNGEE. The chain's CDR3 is CASSVAMVGPQETQYF. The CDR3 DNA follows: TGTGCCAGCAGCGTAGCAATGGTAGGACCGCAGGAGACCCAGTACTTC.

As to this clone: This sample also contains other DNA sequences that code for the same CDR3. Written as DNA, the CDR3 is TGTGCCAGCAGCCCAAGCTACGAGCAGTACTTC. It yields the protein CASSPSYEQYF. The chain has TRBV7-9 and TRBJ2-7; D is undetermined. The CDR3 spans 11 residues. The germline CDR1 and CDR2 sequences are SEHNR and FQNEAQ (reference sequence). V lost 5 bases, J lost 3 bases, and 5 bases lay in between.

The chain couples TRBV14 to TRBJ2-7; 11 nucleotides agree with TRBD2. Germline V gives CDR1 SGHDN, CDR2 FVKESK. This CDR3 comprises 23 residues. V lost 0 bases, J lost 5 bases, and 27 bases stayed unmatched. CDR3 residues: CASSQDPPSHLPRTSGSRDEQYF. Written as DNA, the CDR3 is TGTGCCAGCAGCCAAGATCCACCAAGTCACCTCCCTAGGACTAGCGGGTCCCGGGACGAGCAGTACTTC.

The sample holds a few counts of this clone. The CDR3 reads CASSNRGSSYEQYF. CDR3 bases: TGTGCCAGCTCGAACAGGGGGAGCTCCTACGAGCAGTACTTC. This rearrangement joins TRBV18 to TRBJ2-7, with 8 bases matching TRBD1. The germline V gene has CDR1 KGHSH and CDR2 LQKENI. The CDR3 extends over 14 amino acids. The V segment lost 6 bases and the J segment 0 bases; nucleotides outside the gene matches: 4.

The V and J genes are TRBV19 and TRBJ2-3, with 15 bases fitting TRBD2. This CDR3 has 17 residues. Germline-derived CDR1 and CDR2 are LNHDA and SQIVND (reference sequence). V dropped 1 base and J dropped 7; count of bases not matched to a gene: 6. As DNA, the CDR3 is TGTGCCAGTAGTATAGGAGGACTAGCGGGGGGGCCAAATACGCAGTATTTT. This sequence encodes CASSIGGLAGGPNTQYF.

The rearrangement links TRBV5-6 to TRBJ2-7; a possible D gene is TRBD2 (6 bases). CDR1 SGHDT and CDR2 YYEEEE come from the germline V gene. V dropped 0 bases and J dropped 6 bases, with 16 bases sitting between them. The CDR3 runs 15 residues. The CDR3 nucleotides read TGTGCCAGCAGCTTGGGGAGGGCAGTGCTTAGCGAGCAGTACTTC. It is translated as CASSLGRAVLSEQYF.

The V gene is TRBV2, the J gene TRBJ2-5; 12 bases are shared with TRBD1. Germline V gene data show CDR1 as SNHLY and CDR2 as FYNNEI. This CDR3 is 16 amino acids long. Trimming took 5 bases from V and 4 from J; bases not matched to a gene: 8. CDR3 sequence reads: CASSPQGQGAGETQYF. In DNA form, the CDR3 reads TGTGCCAGCAGTCCCCAGGGACAGGGGGCTGGAGAGACCCAGTACTTC.

This CDR3 is CASSFSAGGSEKLFF. CDR3 nucleotides: TGTGCCAGCAGCTTTTCGGCAGGGGGCTCGGAAAAACTGTTTTTT. The V call is TRBV11-2, the J call TRBJ1-4; 8 positions match TRBD1. From germline, CDR1 is SGHAT and CDR2 FQNNGV. The CDR3 is 15 residues long. Unmatched junction bases numbered 8, after V lost 3 bases and J lost 8 bases. Based on the CDR3 plus reference TRBV11-2 and TRBJ1-4, the full variable domain is EAGVAQSPRYKIIEKRQSVAFWCNPISGHATLYWYQQILGQGPKLLIQFQNNGVVDDSQLPKDRFSAERLKGVDSTLKIQPAKLEDSAVYLCASSFSAGGSEKLFFGSGTQLSVL.

V is TRBV27 and J is TRBJ2-1; perhaps TRBD1 as D (5 bases). The germline gives CDR1 MNHEY, CDR2 SMNVEV (reference sequence). The CDR3 sequence is 12 residues long. The V end lost 6 bases, the J end lost 9 bases, and 12 bases lay between the germline ends. CDR3 nucleotides: TGTGCCAGCAGCAACAGGCTCGGTGAGCAGTTCTTC. It specifies CASSNRLGEQFF.

The chain employs TRBV27 and TRBJ2-5, with 12 bases aligning to TRBD2. Gene TRBJ2-7 matches the end of the DNA better, so the J call may be wrong. The CDR3 consists of 15 residues. From germline, CDR1 is MNHEY and CDR2 SMNVEV (reference sequence). CDR3 residues: CASSFRLAGVYEQYF. CDR3 coding DNA: TGTGCCAGCAGTTTTCGACTAGCGGGAGTGTACGAGCAGTACTTC.

The chain uses TRBV29-1 and TRBJ2-1; TRBD2 aligns across 7 bases. V trimming: 5 bases; J trimming: 0 bases; junction bases outside the gene matches: 10. CDR1 and CDR2 from the germline V gene are SQVTM and ANQGSEA. The CDR3 is 16 amino acids. The CDR3 loop reads CSVLIPRGSSYNEQFF. Here the CDR3 DNA reads TGCAGCGTTCTCATTCCGCGGGGGAGCTCCTACAATGAGCAGTTCTTC.

The chain is built from TRBV7-8 and TRBJ2-5; TRBD2 might be the D (7 bases). The germline V gene encodes CDR1 SGHVS and CDR2 FQNEAQ. Trimming pared 4 bases from V and 4 bases from J, leaving 19 bases between. The CDR3 spans 16 residues. The CDR3 here is CASSYYEGGAGETQYF. For the CDR3, the DNA is TGTGCCAGCAGCTACTATGAGGGGGGGGCCGGAGAGACCCAGTACTTC.

V gene TRBV2 combines with J gene TRBJ2-7, with D possibly called TRBD1 or TRBD2 (5 bases each). V lost 6 bases and J lost 1, with 13 bases in between. CDR3 length equals 14 residues. Germline V gene data show CDR1 as SNHLY and CDR2 as FYNNEI. The DNA for the CDR3 is TGTGCCAGCAGGGGGGTGCAGGGATCCTACGAGCAGTACTTC. Translating it yields CASRGVQGSYEQYF. Looking up the rest from reference TRBV2 and TRBJ2-7 gives the full variable domain: EPEVTQTPSHQVTQMGQEVILRCVPISNHLYFYWYRQILGQKVEFLVSFYNNEISEKSEIFDDQFSVERPDGSNFTLKIRSTKLEDSAMYFCASRGVQGSYEQYFGPGTRLTVT.

The chain carries TRBV5-1 and TRBJ2-3; D possibly corresponds to TRBD1 (5 bases). The length of the CDR3 is 14 residues. CDR1 is SGHRS and CDR2 is YFSETQ in the germline V gene. V lost 4 bases and J lost 4, with 13 bases in between. The CDR3 region is CASSDAQGADTQYF. The DNA of the CDR3 is TGCGCCAGCAGCGACGCCCAGGGCGCAGATACGCAGTATTTT.

The chain links TRBV28 to TRBJ1-5; D ambiguous. Germline lookup yields CDR1 MDHEN and CDR2 SYDVKM. The V end lost 3 bases, the J end lost 7 bases, and 10 bases lay between the germline ends. The CDR3 is 13 residues long. Here the CDR3 DNA reads TGTGCCAGCAGTTTCACCTCATTGCAGCCCCAGCATTTT. Translation gives CASSFTSLQPQHF.

The chain combines TRBV27 with TRBJ2-7; D is perhaps TRBD2 (5 bases). V lost 5 bases to trimming and J lost 6 bases, with 14 bases between them. The V gene's germline CDR1 is MNHEY and CDR2 SMNVEV (reference sequence). The CDR3 has 13 residues. CDR3 in DNA: TGTGCCAGCAGTCGGACTCCGTTGGGCGAGCAGTACTTC. This translates into CASSRTPLGEQYF.

The chain uses TRBV15 and TRBJ1-5, with 9 bases aligning to TRBD1. V was pared by 3 bases and J by 6 bases, with 9 bases of the junction left unmatched. Germline lookup yields CDR1 LNHNV and CDR2 YYDKDF (reference sequence). CDR3 length: 16 amino acids. The CDR3: CATSRGGQGGSQPQHF. CDR3 bases: TGTGCCACCAGCAGGGGGGGACAGGGAGGGAGTCAGCCCCAGCATTTT.

The chain has TRBV9 and TRBJ2-5; D call uncertain. This CDR3 spans 14 amino acids. Per germline, CDR1 SGDLS and CDR2 YYNGEE. The V end was cut by 1 base, the J end by 0 bases, with 7 bases between. DNA of the CDR3: TGTGCCAGCAGCGTACTACCGTACCAAGAGACCCAGTACTTC. This codes for CASSVLPYQETQYF.

The chain links TRBV6-6 to TRBJ1-4, with a weak D call TRBD1 (5 bases). Germline CDR1 and CDR2: MNHNY and SVGAGI (reference sequence). CDR3 size: 15 residues. V dropped 2 bases and J dropped 8 bases, with 15 bases sitting between them. The CDR3 is CASSYPEGASEKLFF. The CDR3 bases are TGTGCCAGCAGTTACCCCGAAGGGGCAAGCGAAAAACTGTTTTTT.

The chain has TRBV6-5 and TRBJ2-6; tentatively, D is TRBD1 (6 bases). Germline lookup yields CDR1 MNHEY and CDR2 SVGAGI. Trimming shortened V by 6 bases and J by 2 bases, and 8 bases separated the two germline ends. This CDR3 contains 14 residues. CDR3 DNA: TGTGCCAGCAGAACAGGGACTGGGGCCAACGTCCTGACTTTC. Residues: CASRTGTGANVLTF.

V is TRBV27 and J is TRBJ1-6; TRBD1 matches at 11 bases. In germline, CDR1 is MNHEY, CDR2 SMNVEV (reference sequence). V dropped 3 bases and J dropped 9; count of bases not matched to a gene: 10. The CDR3 totals 17 residues. The CDR3 region is CASSLWTGGVFSSPLHF. CDR3 DNA: TGTGCCAGCAGTTTGTGGACAGGGGGCGTTTTTTCTTCACCCCTCCACTTT.

This clone showed up just once. The chain has TRBV18 and TRBJ1-1; D not certain. CDR3 length equals 14 residues. Germline CDR1 is KGHSH and CDR2 is LQKENI. The V gene lost 5 bases and the J gene lost 0 bases, with 10 bases spanning the gap. The CDR3 DNA is TGTGCCAGCTCATGGGGAAGATTGAACACTGAAGCTTTCTTT. Translating it yields CASSWGRLNTEAFF. Full variable domain (missing parts from reference TRBV18 and TRBJ1-1): NAGVMQNPRHLVRRRGQEARLRCSPMKGHSHVYWYRQLPEEGLKFMVYLQKENIIDESGMPKERFSAEFPKEGPSILRIQQVVRGDSAAYFCASSWGRLNTEAFFGQGTRLTVV.